This is a list of T cell receptor beta chains from one sample in a study of blood T cell repertoires in COVID-19. TCRdb's copy holds only in-frame clones and misses some; the assay was immunoSEQ multiplex PCR. Of roughly 190,000 clones in the sample, roughly 90% are singletons; the top ten hold roughly 0.56%. Specimen: peripheral blood. The origin of the receptors is a man over 45 with acute or convalescent COVID-19. CDR3s include the opening cysteine and the closing phenylalanine or tryptophan. Fields, in order: V gene, D gene, clone size, CDR3 length, J gene, CDR3 protein, CDR3 DNA. D genes are given only for firm matches. A clone size is listed for some rows: how often the clone was seen (once, few, many), or a class if it is expanded.

v_call: TRBV5-6
d_call: .
clone_size: .
cdr3_length: 13
j_call: TRBJ2-7
cdr3_aa: CASSAWALGEQYF
cdr3_nt: TGTGCCAGCAGCGCCTGGGCCCTTGGCGAGCAGTACTTC

v_call: TRBV28
d_call: .
clone_size: .
cdr3_length: 13
j_call: TRBJ1-2
cdr3_aa: CASRAGFGYGYTF
cdr3_nt: TGTGCCAGCAGGGCGGGATTTGGCTATGGCTACACCTTC

v_call: TRBV7-6
d_call: TRBD1
clone_size: .
cdr3_length: 16
j_call: TRBJ1-5
cdr3_aa: CASSLGTGRRDQPQHF
cdr3_nt: TGTGCCAGCAGCTTAGGGACAGGGAGAAGGGATCAGCCCCAGCATTTT

v_call: TRBV7-3
d_call: .
clone_size: .
cdr3_length: 14
j_call: TRBJ2-2
cdr3_aa: CASSSTPGAGELFF
cdr3_nt: TGTGCCAGCAGCTCTACCCCCGGTGCCGGGGAGCTGTTTTTT

v_call: TRBV6-6
d_call: .
clone_size: .
cdr3_length: 16
j_call: TRBJ2-3
cdr3_aa: CASTESGLTYTDTQYF
cdr3_nt: TGTGCCAGCACCGAAAGCGGCCTCACTTACACAGATACGCAGTATTTT

v_call: TRBV19
d_call: .
clone_size: once
cdr3_length: 16
j_call: TRBJ2-6
cdr3_aa: CASRPSDSSGANVLTF
cdr3_nt: TGTGCCAGTAGACCGTCGGACAGCTCTGGGGCCAACGTCCTGACTTTC

v_call: TRBV6-5
d_call: TRBD1
clone_size: .
cdr3_length: 14
j_call: TRBJ1-2
cdr3_aa: CASILNRGTGGYTF
cdr3_nt: TGTGCCAGCATTCTCAACAGGGGAACGGGAGGCTACACCTTC

v_call: TRBV5-1
d_call: .
clone_size: .
cdr3_length: 17
j_call: TRBJ2-7
cdr3_aa: CASRAGVLETRPREQYF
cdr3_nt: TGCGCCAGCAGGGCCGGGGTGCTCGAAACCCGTCCAAGGGAGCAGTACTTC

v_call: TRBV4-2
d_call: TRBD1
clone_size: once
cdr3_length: 15
j_call: TRBJ2-7
cdr3_aa: CASSQSMGQAYEQYF
cdr3_nt: TGTGCCAGCAGCCAGTCTATGGGACAGGCTTACGAGCAGTACTTC

v_call: TRBV2
d_call: .
clone_size: .
cdr3_length: 13
j_call: TRBJ1-1
cdr3_aa: CASSGALYTEAFF
cdr3_nt: TGTGCCAGCAGTGGAGCACTCTACACTGAAGCTTTCTTT

v_call: TRBV5-6
d_call: .
clone_size: .
cdr3_length: 16
j_call: TRBJ2-2
cdr3_aa: CASSLYTGTNTGELFF
cdr3_nt: TGTGCCAGCAGCTTGTATACAGGGACGAACACCGGGGAGCTGTTTTTT

v_call: TRBV28
d_call: TRBD1
clone_size: .
cdr3_length: 14
j_call: TRBJ1-2
cdr3_aa: CASSLPGDRGVYTF
cdr3_nt: TGTGCCAGCAGTCTCCCCGGGGACAGGGGTGTCTACACCTTC

v_call: TRBV5-8
d_call: TRBD1
clone_size: once
cdr3_length: 15
j_call: TRBJ1-2
cdr3_aa: CASSPWTGDNYGYTF
cdr3_nt: TGTGCCAGCAGCCCGTGGACAGGGGACAACTATGGCTACACCTTC

v_call: TRBV6-5
d_call: TRBD1
clone_size: few
cdr3_length: 13
j_call: TRBJ1-2
cdr3_aa: CASSTLTGDGYTF
cdr3_nt: TGTGCCAGCAGTACCCTCACAGGGGATGGCTACACCTTC

v_call: TRBV10-3
d_call: TRBD1
clone_size: .
cdr3_length: 14
j_call: TRBJ1-2
cdr3_aa: CAIMSGQGLYGYTF
cdr3_nt: TGTGCCATCATGTCGGGACAGGGGCTCTATGGCTACACCTTC

v_call: TRBV15
d_call: .
clone_size: .
cdr3_length: 15
j_call: TRBJ2-3
cdr3_aa: CATSRSSVSTDTQYF
cdr3_nt: TGTGCCACCAGCAGATCTAGCGTTTCCACAGATACGCAGTATTTT

v_call: TRBV28
d_call: TRBD1
clone_size: .
cdr3_length: 15
j_call: TRBJ2-3
cdr3_aa: CASSAPGQRTDTQYF
cdr3_nt: TGTGCCAGCAGTGCTCCGGGACAGCGCACAGATACGCAGTATTTT

v_call: TRBV27
d_call: TRBD2
clone_size: .
cdr3_length: 18
j_call: TRBJ2-2
cdr3_aa: CASSLSGWGTRSTGELFF
cdr3_nt: TGTGCCAGCAGTTTATCAGGGTGGGGGACTAGATCCACCGGGGAGCTGTTTTTT

v_call: TRBV9
d_call: .
clone_size: .
cdr3_length: 13
j_call: TRBJ2-7
cdr3_aa: CASSVASGSEQYF
cdr3_nt: TGTGCCAGCAGCGTAGCATCCGGGTCTGAGCAGTACTTC

v_call: TRBV5-1
d_call: .
clone_size: .
cdr3_length: 12
j_call: TRBJ1-4
cdr3_aa: CASSDQGEKLFF
cdr3_nt: TGCGCCAGCAGCGACCAGGGTGAAAAACTGTTTTTT

v_call: TRBV6-6
d_call: .
clone_size: few
cdr3_length: 15
j_call: TRBJ2-1
cdr3_aa: CASSYSAVKDNEQFF
cdr3_nt: TGTGCCAGCAGTTACTCCGCGGTAAAGGACAATGAGCAGTTCTTC

v_call: TRBV2
d_call: TRBD1
clone_size: .
cdr3_length: 15
j_call: TRBJ2-1
cdr3_aa: CASSRGQGSYNEQFF
cdr3_nt: TGTGCCAGCAGTCGCGGACAGGGGTCCTACAATGAGCAGTTCTTC

v_call: TRBV11-2
d_call: .
clone_size: .
cdr3_length: 14
j_call: TRBJ2-2
cdr3_aa: CASSLGQTAGELFF
cdr3_nt: TGTGCCAGCAGCTTAGGACAGACCGCCGGGGAGCTGTTTTTT

v_call: TRBV11-2
d_call: TRBD1
clone_size: .
cdr3_length: 18
j_call: TRBJ2-1
cdr3_aa: CASSSLRTGPLRYNEQFF
cdr3_nt: TGTGCCAGCAGCTCCTTAAGGACAGGGCCATTACGGTACAATGAGCAGTTCTTC

v_call: TRBV28
d_call: .
clone_size: few
cdr3_length: 13
j_call: TRBJ1-1
cdr3_aa: CASSPGSSTEAFF
cdr3_nt: TGTGCCAGCAGCCCAGGGTCGAGCACTGAAGCTTTCTTT

v_call: TRBV7-7
d_call: TRBD1
clone_size: .
cdr3_length: 13
j_call: TRBJ1-1
cdr3_aa: CASSAQGDTEAFF
cdr3_nt: TGTGCTAGCAGCGCTCAGGGGGACACTGAAGCTTTCTTT

v_call: TRBV11-3
d_call: TRBD2
clone_size: .
cdr3_length: 15
j_call: TRBJ2-3
cdr3_aa: CASSSSGGRADTQYF
cdr3_nt: TGTGCCAGCAGCAGTAGCGGGGGAAGGGCAGATACGCAGTATTTT